The sequence of this T cell receptor (beta chain) was determined in a study of blood T cells in healthy people across ages. With respect to this clonotype: What it binds is unknown.

This CDR3 is 13 amino acids long. Between the trimmed V and J ends, which lost 2 bases and 8 bases, there was a span of 12 bases. Per the germline V gene, CDR1 is MNHEY and CDR2 is SMNVEV (reference sequence). Together with a sample-barcoded 5' primer, a J-beta primer mix was included in a second PCR lasting roughly 7 to 11 cycles. Via MiXCR, TCRdb re-called the 5' RACE reads, giving one row per CDR3 protein. The table includes around 690,000 distinct CDR3 sequences, 58% detected once. Study results and limitations: While age rose, TCR beta diversity per million T cells dropped in a roughly linear way. A conclusive naive versus antigen-experienced comparison was prevented by the unsorted PBMCs. When set beside aged donors, long-lived donors presented more naive CD4+ cells and higher diversity.

The sequencing sample was made of blood. V and J are TRBV27 and TRBJ1-2; TRBD1 might be the D (6 bases). The TCR originated in a man in his sixties in good health. CDR3 sequence reads: CASSLLGGNGYTF. In nucleotides, the CDR3 is TGTGCCAGCAGTTTACTAGGGGGGAACGGCTACACCTTC.